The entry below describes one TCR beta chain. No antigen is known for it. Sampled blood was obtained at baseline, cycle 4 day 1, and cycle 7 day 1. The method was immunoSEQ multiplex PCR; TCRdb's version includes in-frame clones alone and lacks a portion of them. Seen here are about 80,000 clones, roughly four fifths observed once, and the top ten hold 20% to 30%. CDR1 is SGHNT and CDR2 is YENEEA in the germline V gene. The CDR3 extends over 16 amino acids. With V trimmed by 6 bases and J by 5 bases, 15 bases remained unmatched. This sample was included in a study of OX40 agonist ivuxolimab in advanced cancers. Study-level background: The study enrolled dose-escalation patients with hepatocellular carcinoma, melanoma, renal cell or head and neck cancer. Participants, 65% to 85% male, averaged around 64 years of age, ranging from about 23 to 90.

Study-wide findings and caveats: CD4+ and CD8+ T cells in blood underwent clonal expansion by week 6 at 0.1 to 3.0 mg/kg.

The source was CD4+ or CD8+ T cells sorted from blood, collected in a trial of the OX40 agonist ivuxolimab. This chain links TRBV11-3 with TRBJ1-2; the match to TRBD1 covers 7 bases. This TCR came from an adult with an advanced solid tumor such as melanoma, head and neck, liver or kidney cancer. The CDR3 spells CASSYSRDRYVYGYTF. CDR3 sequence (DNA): TGTGCCAGCAGTTACAGCCGGGACAGATATGTTTATGGCTACACCTTC.